These 9 T cell receptor beta chains were all obtained from the same sample, sequenced in a study of blood T cells in healthy people across ages (dated by TCRdb to the mid-2010s). Receptor amplification or capture employed 5' RACE. The sequencer was an Illumina HiSeq 2500. The second PCR ran for roughly 6 to 11 cycles and used a J-beta primer mix along with a sample-barcoded 5' primer. The raw public data were reprocessed by TCRdb itself: fastp quality trimming at Q25, MiXCR clonotype calling, in-frame beta chains only. CDR3 protein sequences are deduplicated, and each keeps its most common genes and DNA. This sample has about 1.1 million distinct CDR3 sequences in its table, and more than 30% of those were observed once. Together, the top ten hold roughly 14% of the sample. Sequenced sample: blood. The receptors here all came from a man between 18 and 35 years old in good health.

The chain combines TRBV29-1 with TRBJ2-5, with D unresolved. Trimming stripped 7 bases from V and 11 bases from J, with 8 bases between. CDR3 length: 8 amino acids. Germline V gene lookup returns CDR1 SQVTM and CDR2 ANQGSEA. As DNA, the CDR3 is TGCAGCGCCGATGGGCAGTACTTC. This sequence encodes CSADGQYF.

The chain has TRBV6-5 and TRBJ1-2; D perhaps matches TRBD1 (5 bases). The CDR3 contains 14 residues. Germline V gene data show CDR1 as MNHEY and CDR2 as SVGAGI. Trimming stripped 2 bases from V and 4 bases from J, with 11 bases between. CDR3 sequence: CASSYGGMGYGYTF. The CDR3 DNA reads TGTGCCAGCAGTTACGGGGGGATGGGCTATGGCTACACCTTC.

The J gene is TRBJ2-7, the V gene TRBV28, with D possibly being TRBD1 (5 bases). CDR1 and CDR2 from the germline V gene are MDHEN and SYDVKM. This CDR3 is 14 amino acids long. V was cut by 7 bases and J by 7 bases, with 20 bases left in between. This CDR3 is CASIQGAAYTEQYF. The CDR3 DNA is TGTGCCAGCATCCAAGGGGCTGCTTACACTGAGCAGTACTTC.

This CDR3 reads CASRDTGTGGAEQYF. The CDR3 region has the DNA TGTGCCAGCAGAGATACCGGGACAGGGGGCGCCGAGCAGTACTTC. The chain employs TRBV14 and TRBJ2-7, with 12 bases identical to TRBD1. Germline V lookup: CDR1 SGHDN, CDR2 FVKESK. V lost 6 bases and J lost 6; bases outside the gene matches: 9. The CDR3 loop spans 15 amino acids.

The rearrangement uses TRBV5-5 and TRBJ1-1; D gene uncertain. Trimming stripped 1 base from V and 4 bases from J, with 11 bases between. The CDR3 loop spans 14 amino acids. CDR1 SGHKS and CDR2 YYEKEE come from the germline V gene (reference sequence). The CDR3 reads CASSLRTTGTEAFF. The DNA of the CDR3 is TGTGCCAGCAGCTTGCGGACGACGGGCACTGAAGCTTTCTTT.

This clonotype was seen a few times. The rearrangement joins TRBV6-1 to TRBJ1-2; D gene unclear. CDR3 length: 13 residues. Germline V gene data show CDR1 as MNHNS and CDR2 as SASEGT. V shed 1 base and J shed 4 bases, with 7 bases lying between them. The CDR3 loop reads CASSEGIGYGYTF. The DNA for the CDR3 is TGTGCCAGCAGTGAAGGGATTGGCTATGGCTACACCTTC.

This clonotype appeared a single time. The chain couples TRBV11-1 to TRBJ1-2, with TRBD1 matching 7 bases. CDR1 and CDR2 (germline): SGHAT, FQDESV (reference sequence). J gave up 2 bases and V 5 bases, and 11 bases lay outside the gene matches. There are 16 residues in the CDR3. The chain's CDR3 is CASSPRSGQSNYGYTF. In DNA form, the CDR3 reads TGTGCCAGCAGCCCTCGTTCGGGACAGTCAAACTATGGCTACACCTTC.

This chain uses TRBV2 with TRBJ1-1; 9 bases match TRBD1. V lost 6 bases and J lost 6; bases outside the gene matches: 14. The CDR3 runs 16 residues. Germline lookup yields CDR1 SNHLY and CDR2 FYNNEI. CDR3 sequence: CASRGVIRDRDAEAFF. CDR3 DNA: TGTGCCAGCAGAGGAGTGATCCGGGACAGGGACGCTGAAGCTTTCTTT.

This clonotype has only a few counts. This sequence joins TRBV21-1 and TRBJ1-2. TRBV21-1 is an annotated pseudogene. The CDR3 runs to 13 residues. CDR3 nucleotides: TGTGCCAGCAAACAGACTCCTAACTATGGCTACACCTTC. This translates into CASKQTPNYGYTF.